This T cell receptor beta chain derives from a study of cytomegalovirus exposure and HLA in healthy donors. Notes on the study in general: Most TCR sequences proved rare, with some public TCRs found in many donors.

Germline values: CDR1 GTSNPN, CDR2 SVGIG (reference sequence). The CDR3 runs 13 residues. Trimming left V 7 bases short and J 10 bases short, with 19 bases between. PCR used 60 Vbeta primers and 13 Jbeta primers. Assay used: immunoSEQ multiplex PCR; TCRdb lists only in-frame clones, some missing. The repertoire holds 120,000 to 150,000 clones, with 60% to 80% as singletons. In the case of this clone: The antigen remains unidentified.

Input material: PBMCs. V gene TRBV30 combines with J gene TRBJ1-4, with D possibly TRBD1 on 6 matching bases. The receptor was isolated from a male donor in good health and CMV-seronegative. The CDR3 bases are TGTGCCTTGAGCCAGATCGGGGGGCTAAAACTGTTTTTT. The encoded protein is CALSQIGGLKLFF.